The text below deals with one T cell receptor beta chain. This sample is part of a study of STAT5B mutations in CD4+ large granular lymphocyte leukemia. The germline V gene has CDR1 MRHNA and CDR2 SNTAGT. J lost 9 bases, V lost 5 bases, and 8 bases had no gene match. The CDR3 is made up of 15 amino acids. TCRdb keeps only in-frame clones here, not all; method: immunoSEQ multiplex PCR. The sample has about 22,000 clones, about four fifths seen once. The TCR originated in a human donor in good health. Sequencing input: CD4+ T cells from blood buffy coats. This chain connects TRBV6-4 to TRBJ2-1; the match to TRBD2 covers 12 bases. CDR3 residues: CASSPLAGGPGEQFF. The CDR3 coding sequence is TGTGCCAGCAGTCCACTAGCGGGGGGTCCTGGTGAGCAGTTCTTC.